Listed below are T cell receptor beta chains from one sample, sequenced in a study of regulatory T cells in long-lasting Graves disease. MiXCR, run by TCRdb on the multiplex PCR reads, gives a single entry per CDR3 protein. The sample lists roughly 500,000 distinct CDR3 sequences, around 20% occurring once. Sample: peripheral blood mononuclear cells (PBMCs), taken when the disease was refractory, from a patient treated with antithyroid drugs. The receptors here all came from a female donor with Graves disease. Each CDR3 is given with its conserved first and last residue. The D gene is left open where the match is weak.

v_gene	d_gene	j_gene	CDR3aa
TRBV19	-	TRBJ1-5	CASSTTWGNQPQHF
TRBV6-2/TRBV6-3	-	TRBJ1-3	CASSYAGNTIYF
TRBV30	-	TRBJ1-3	CAWIATAAGNTIYF
TRBV18	TRBD1	TRBJ1-3	CASSPVGTASSGNTIYF
TRBV19	-	TRBJ2-7	CASSIQPKTYEQYF
TRBV7-9	-	TRBJ2-7	CASSFRTDEQYF
TRBV4-1	-	TRBJ1-2	CASSQDPGGINYGYTF
TRBV9	TRBD2	TRBJ2-2	CASSVFPGGGTGELFF
TRBV12-3/TRBV12-4	TRBD2	TRBJ2-7	CASHGRQPPYEQYF
TRBV12-3/TRBV12-4	-	TRBJ2-5	CASSLWSETQYF
TRBV20-1	-	TRBJ1-1	CSAQHDMNTEAFF
TRBV4-3	-	TRBJ1-2	CASSPSGQNYGYTF
TRBV24-1	TRBD2	TRBJ2-5	CATSDSSGVTLQETQYF
TRBV27	-	TRBJ2-5	CASSFLGGLQETQYF
TRBV7-2	TRBD1	TRBJ2-1	CASSPHPGQGPYNEQFF
TRBV6-1	TRBD1	TRBJ2-1	CASSPGQGWGNEQFF
TRBV30	TRBD1	TRBJ2-5	CAWSLPTGRQETQYF
TRBV14	-	TRBJ2-7	CASSQDTGGYEQYF
TRBV7-8	TRBD1	TRBJ1-2	CASSLVTGGLGYGYTF
TRBV6-2/TRBV6-3	-	TRBJ1-6	CASSSRGGDSPLHF
TRBV2	-	TRBJ2-2	CASSESTRGPGELFF
TRBV12-3/TRBV12-4	-	TRBJ1-5	CASSLDVGRVQPQHF
TRBV12-3/TRBV12-4	TRBD1	TRBJ2-3	CASSNTGARADTQYF
TRBV12-3/TRBV12-4	TRBD2	TRBJ2-2	CASTQQGFLGTEGAGGITGELFF
TRBV11-2	-	TRBJ2-7	CASSPSYLSGEQYF
TRBV5-1	-	TRBJ2-7	CASSPRGLYEQYF
TRBV12-3/TRBV12-4	-	TRBJ2-7	CASSLVGVSSYEQYF
TRBV9	TRBD1	TRBJ1-2	CASSASGGNNYGYTF
TRBV7-2	TRBD1	TRBJ1-5	CASSSNRGDNQPQHF
TRBV7-9	-	TRBJ1-2	CASSTVDYGYTF
TRBV29-1	-	TRBJ2-6	CSALWVGANVLTF
TRBV7-2	TRBD1	TRBJ1-2	CASSPGQGYYGYTF
TRBV6-1	-	TRBJ2-7	CASSETTHRSYEQYF